This T cell receptor (beta chain) was obtained from a study of CDR3 diversity in severe acne. Using its own MiXCR run on the PCR reads, TCRdb lists one record per CDR3 protein. The top ten hold over 10% of the sample, which has 100,000 or so distinct CDR3 sequences, about half seen once. This CDR3 spans 17 amino acids. The germline V gene has CDR1 DFQATT and CDR2 SNEGSKA (reference sequence). V lost 0 bases to trimming and J lost 0 bases; unmatched junction nucleotides: 8. The chain joins TRBV20-1 to TRBJ2-1; 7 nucleotides line up with TRBD2. Sequences were obtained from blood. This TCR was sampled from a male donor with acne. The CDR3, as DNA: TGCAGTGCTAGAGATCAGGCGGGAGTGTGCTCCTACAATGAGCAGTTCTTC. Translation: CSARDQAGVCSYNEQFF.